Listed below are T cell receptor beta chains from one sample, sequenced in a study of cytomegalovirus exposure and HLA in healthy donors. Some clones are missing from TCRdb's copy, which holds only in-frame ones; the method was immunoSEQ multiplex PCR. The top ten clones hold 2.9% of a sample with under 70,000 clones, around four fifths of them seen once. Sequenced sample: PBMCs. The receptors originated from a man in his forties or fifties in good health and CMV-seronegative. CDR3s include the opening cysteine and the closing phenylalanine or tryptophan. The D gene is left open where the match is weak. Size is omitted from some rows. Given values are once, few, many or a class for expanded clones.

V gene	CDR3 length	clone size	D gene	J gene	CDR3 DNA	CDR3 protein
TRBV7-9	18	.	TRBD1	TRBJ1-4	TGTGCCAGCAGCTCTAGGACAGGGGGGGAGTCAACTAATGAAAAACTGTTTTTT	CASSSRTGGESTNEKLFF
TRBV7-9	14	.	TRBD1	TRBJ1-1	TGTGCCAGCGGCTTAGGAGGGACAGGGGATGAAGCTTTCTTT	CASGLGGTGDEAFF
TRBV7-2	16	.	TRBD1	TRBJ2-1	TGTGCCAGCAGCCTATCAGGGACAGGGAGGTGGAATGAGCAGTTCTTC	CASSLSGTGRWNEQFF
TRBV27	18	.	TRBD1	TRBJ1-6	TGTGCCAGCAGTTTAAGGGGACAGGTCTACTCCTATAATTCACCCCTCCACTTT	CASSLRGQVYSYNSPLHF
TRBV2	12	.	.	TRBJ1-1	TGTGCCAGCAGCGTAGACAGTCCTGAAGCTTTCTTT	CASSVDSPEAFF
TRBV11-2	16	.	TRBD1	TRBJ1-1	TGTGCCAGCAGCTTAGGTTGGGGACAGGTGAACACTGAAGCTTTCTTT	CASSLGWGQVNTEAFF
TRBV27	16	.	TRBD2	TRBJ2-3	TGTGCCAGCAGTTTACGTAGCGGGGGGTCCACAGATACGCAGTATTTT	CASSLRSGGSTDTQYF
TRBV11-3	11	.	.	TRBJ1-1	TGTGCCAGCAGCGCCGGGGGTGAAGCTTTCTTT	CASSAGGEAFF
TRBV2	14	.	.	TRBJ2-7	TGTGCCAGCAGTGAAGAGGGGGTGGGCTACGAGCAGTACTTC	CASSEEGVGYEQYF
TRBV2	18	once	.	TRBJ1-5	TGTGCCAGCAGTGAACCGAAGTCACAGGGCTATAGCAATCAGCCCCAGCATTTT	CASSEPKSQGYSNQPQHF
TRBV5-1	14	.	TRBD2	TRBJ2-7	TGCGCCAGCAGCTTGGCTCGGGGAGGGTACGAGCAGTACTTC	CASSLARGGYEQYF
TRBV29-1	13	.	TRBD1	TRBJ1-1	TGCAGCGTTGAGCGGACAGGGGGGCCTGAAGCTTTCTTT	CSVERTGGPEAFF
TRBV6-5	14	.	.	TRBJ1-5	TGTGCCAGCAAAAAAGTGGGGCGCAACCAGCCCCAGCATTTT	CASKKVGRNQPQHF
TRBV27	16	.	TRBD2	TRBJ2-2	TGTGCCAGCAGTATCCGGGGAGGGACGAACACCGGGGAGCTGTTTTTT	CASSIRGGTNTGELFF
TRBV6-6	13	.	.	TRBJ1-5	TGTGCCAGCAGCACCACAGGGATTCAGCCCCAGCATTTT	CASSTTGIQPQHF
TRBV6-5	16	.	.	TRBJ2-7	TGTGCCAGCAGTTTCCTAGGGACTCCTGGGGCCTACGAGCAGTACTTC	CASSFLGTPGAYEQYF
TRBV9	15	.	.	TRBJ2-3	TGTGCCAGCAGCGTAGCATTGAGGGTAACGGATACGCAGTATTTT	CASSVALRVTDTQYF
TRBV6-1	14	.	.	TRBJ2-1	TGTGCCAGCAGTGACTTGGGGGGGACAGGTGAGCAGTTCTTC	CASSDLGGTGEQFF
TRBV19	14	.	TRBD1	TRBJ2-7	TGTGCCAGTAGTGCCGGGACAGGGGGCTACGAGCAGTACTTC	CASSAGTGGYEQYF
TRBV11-2	16	.	TRBD1	TRBJ2-3	TGTGCCAGCAGCTCCACCTGGACAGGGGTCACAGATACGCAGTATTTT	CASSSTWTGVTDTQYF
TRBV7-9	15	once	.	TRBJ2-5	TGTGCCAGCAGCTTAGGGACGACAGATAGGGAGACCCAGTACTTC	CASSLGTTDRETQYF
TRBV6-6	13	.	TRBD1	TRBJ1-4	TGTGCCAGCTATGGACAGGGGGTTGAAAAACTGTTTTTT	CASYGQGVEKLFF
TRBV4-1	19	.	TRBD1	TRBJ2-4	TGCGCCAGCAGCCGCGCCGGGACAGGGGCTCTTCTAGCCAAAAACATTCAGTACTTC	CASSRAGTGALLAKNIQYF
TRBV5-1	13	.	.	TRBJ2-5	TGCGCCAGCAGCTTGGAAGAAGACAGACCCCAGTACTTC	CASSLEEDRPQYF
TRBV28	16	.	TRBD1	TRBJ1-6	TGTGCCAGCAGTTTATCCGGACAGGGAAATAATTCACCCCTCCACTTT	CASSLSGQGNNSPLHF
TRBV13	14	.	.	TRBJ2-7	TGTGCCAGCAGCCCTGGGGAGTCCTCCTACGAGCAGTACTTC	CASSPGESSYEQYF
TRBV28	16	.	TRBD2	TRBJ2-5	TGTGCCAGCAGTTTATATAGCGGGGGAAAGGGAGAGACCCAGTACTTC	CASSLYSGGKGETQYF
TRBV4-1	15	.	.	TRBJ2-7	TGCGCCAGCAGCCAACTCTCCTCGACTGGTTACGAGCAGTACTTC	CASSQLSSTGYEQYF
TRBV6-1	16	.	.	TRBJ2-5	TGTGCCAGCAGCGAAGCAGCTCTGATGGGGGCAGAGACCCAGTACTTC	CASSEAALMGAETQYF
TRBV28	11	.	TRBD2	TRBJ2-1	TGTGCCAGCAGTCCCGGGACTAGCGCGCTCTTC	CASSPGTSALF
TRBV5-1	15	once	TRBD1	TRBJ2-6	TGCGCCAGCAGCTGGGACAGCTCTGGGGCCAACGTCCTGACTTTC	CASSWDSSGANVLTF
TRBV2	13	few	.	TRBJ1-2	TGTGCCAGCAGTGTACAGAGTTCCTATGGCTACACCTTC	CASSVQSSYGYTF
TRBV11-3	14	.	.	TRBJ2-2	TGTGCCAGCAGCGTGGGAGCGCGGAACGGGGAGCTGTTTTTT	CASSVGARNGELFF
TRBV28	15	.	TRBD1	TRBJ1-4	TGTGCCAGCAGCCCCCCGACAGGGGTTGGAGAAAAACTGTTTTTT	CASSPPTGVGEKLFF
TRBV5-1	16	.	.	TRBJ2-4	TGCGCCAGCAGCTTGTCGGGGAAACACCCCAAAAACATTCAGTACTTC	CASSLSGKHPKNIQYF
TRBV11-1	14	.	.	TRBJ1-6	TGTGCCAGCAGCTTTCGGGGGAATAATTCACCCCTCCACTTT	CASSFRGNNSPLHF
TRBV27	14	.	.	TRBJ2-3	TGTGCCAGCAGCCTAGCGCACAGCACAGATACGCAGTATTTT	CASSLAHSTDTQYF
TRBV5-1	16	.	TRBD2	TRBJ2-2	TGCGCCAGCAGCTCCAGACTAGCGGGGGCCTCCGGGGAGCTGTTTTTT	CASSSRLAGASGELFF
TRBV19	14	.	TRBD1	TRBJ2-1	TGTGCCAGTAGTATAGGACAGGGTCCCCATGAGCAGTTCTTC	CASSIGQGPHEQFF
TRBV2	15	.	.	TRBJ1-1	TGTGCCAGCAGTGAATTGGCAGGGAAGAACACTGGAGCTTTCTTT	CASSELAGKNTGAFF
TRBV5-4	16	.	TRBD2	TRBJ2-5	TGTGCCAGCAGCCCGACGGGAGGACGTACCCAAGAGACCCAGTACTTC	CASSPTGGRTQETQYF
TRBV18	14	.	.	TRBJ1-5	TGTGCCAGCTCAAAAGGAGGCAGCAATCAGCCCCAGCATTTT	CASSKGGSNQPQHF
TRBV29-1	11	.	TRBD1	TRBJ2-7	TGCAGCGCCTGGGACAGCTACGAGCAGTACTTC	CSAWDSYEQYF
TRBV2	14	.	.	TRBJ1-5	TGTGCCAGCAGTGAAGCGGGGGCGGGTCAGCCCCAGCATTTT	CASSEAGAGQPQHF
TRBV6-5	15	few	.	TRBJ2-5	TGTGCCAGCAGTCCCGTGGGGGGTAACCAAGAGACCCAGTACTTC	CASSPVGGNQETQYF
TRBV27	17	.	TRBD1	TRBJ1-3	TGTGCCAGCAGCTCAACCCCGGGACAGGGAACTGGAAACACCATATATTTT	CASSSTPGQGTGNTIYF
TRBV2	13	.	.	TRBJ2-4	TGTGCCAGCAGTGGGGCTTTGGGAAACATTCAGTACTTC	CASSGALGNIQYF
TRBV5-1	13	.	TRBD1	TRBJ1-2	TGCGCCAGCAGCTTGGGACAGGGGTTAGACTACACCTTC	CASSLGQGLDYTF
TRBV5-5	18	.	.	TRBJ1-3	TGTGCCAGCAGGACTTGGGGCCAAAAGGGCATCCCTGGAAACACCATATATTTT	CASRTWGQKGIPGNTIYF
TRBV6-1	13	.	.	TRBJ2-7	TGTGCCAGCAGTGAATTGAGGGGGGGCGAGCAGTACTTC	CASSELRGGEQYF
TRBV5-3	15	few	.	TRBJ1-1	TGTGCCAGAAGCAACCTTGGACAGAGCAGTTGCGAAGCTTTCTTT	CARSNLGQSSCEAFF